These T cell receptor beta chains were read from a single sample in a study of identical twins. MiXCR, run by TCRdb on the 5' RACE reads, gives a single entry per CDR3 protein. The table records about 730,000 distinct CDR3 sequences, around 21% of them present only once. A further study also used this sample, focusing on T cells expressing NK-cell markers.

Sequencing used PBMCs. The receptors were gathered from a woman aged 18 to 35 in good health. Both conserved end residues are part of each CDR3.

cdr3_aa: CASKPPGISSTDTQYF; v_call: TRBV19; j_call: TRBJ2-3
cdr3_aa: CASSLGDSSTDTQYF; v_call: TRBV5-5; j_call: TRBJ2-3
cdr3_aa: CASSPGQGANYGYTF; v_call: TRBV7-9; j_call: TRBJ1-2
cdr3_aa: CASNGGFSYEQYF; v_call: TRBV25-1; j_call: TRBJ2-7
cdr3_aa: CASSLQGSGNTEAFF; v_call: TRBV7-2; j_call: TRBJ1-1
cdr3_aa: CASSASGNSDEQYF; v_call: TRBV9; j_call: TRBJ2-7
cdr3_aa: CASSYSAGRGYTF; v_call: TRBV6-5; j_call: TRBJ1-2
cdr3_aa: CASRPGLLNEQFF; v_call: TRBV6-1; j_call: TRBJ2-1
cdr3_aa: CASSQGRSEQFF; v_call: TRBV4-1; j_call: TRBJ2-1
cdr3_aa: CASSLMAPDTQYF; v_call: TRBV12-3/TRBV12-4; j_call: TRBJ2-3
cdr3_aa: CASKSFLGEQYF; v_call: TRBV7-9; j_call: TRBJ2-7
cdr3_aa: CSASETNYEQYF; v_call: TRBV20-1; j_call: TRBJ2-7
cdr3_aa: CASSWRSSYEQYF; v_call: TRBV19; j_call: TRBJ2-7
cdr3_aa: CASSDPYGYTF; v_call: TRBV6-5; j_call: TRBJ1-2
cdr3_aa: CASSGDTVEQFF; v_call: TRBV5-5; j_call: TRBJ2-1
cdr3_aa: CANKLATNEKLFF; v_call: TRBV20-1; j_call: TRBJ1-4
cdr3_aa: CASSFTSGLAEEATQYF; v_call: TRBV7-7; j_call: TRBJ2-5